These 9 T cell receptor beta chains were sequenced from one sample in a study of cytomegalovirus exposure and HLA in healthy donors. The primer mix had 60 Vbeta and 13 Jbeta primers. Libraries were prepared by immunoSEQ multiplex PCR; TCRdb keeps only in-frame clonotypes and omits some of them. The table has about 130,000 clones, approximately 84% seen once; the top ten hold approximately 2.8%. Sequencing was done on a sample of PBMCs. Receptors originate from a boy younger than 10 in good health and CMV-seronegative.

V is TRBV15 and J is TRBJ1-1; the match to TRBD1 covers 12 bases. The CDR3 has 19 amino acids. The V segment lost 2 bases and the J segment 3 bases; nucleotides outside the gene matches: 13. Looked up from germline, CDR1 is LNHNV and CDR2 is YYDKDF (reference sequence). CDR3 loop: CATSRTSPGTGGRDTEAFF. DNA for the CDR3: TGTGCCACCAGCAGAACCTCCCCCGGGACAGGGGGCAGGGACACTGAAGCTTTCTTT.

This rearrangement joins TRBV6-1 to TRBJ2-2; 8 bases are shared with TRBD1. Per germline, CDR1 MNHNS and CDR2 SASEGT. The V gene end was trimmed by 1 base and the J gene end by 4 bases; junction bases not matched to a gene: 5. This CDR3 comprises 16 residues. CDR3 region: CASSEGAGGPTGELFF. CDR3 nucleotides: TGTGCCAGCAGTGAAGGGGCAGGGGGCCCCACCGGGGAGCTGTTTTTT.

The chain carries TRBV7-2 and TRBJ1-2, with D possibly matching TRBD1 (6 bases). The CDR3 consists of 14 residues. The V end was cut by 7 bases, the J end by 6 bases, with 18 bases between. CDR1 is SGHTA and CDR2 is FQGNSA in the germline V gene. CDR3 bases: TGTGCCAGCACCCCTAGCGGGGGGGCGGATGGCTACACCTTC. Protein product: CASTPSGGADGYTF.

This chain connects TRBV25-1 to TRBJ1-6, with unresolved D. Per the germline V gene, CDR1 is MGHDK and CDR2 is SYGVNS. The CDR3 is 14 residues long. Deletions cut 7 bases from V and 0 bases from J, with 7 bases between. The CDR3 coding sequence is TGTGCCAGCATGAGGAGCTCCTATAATTCACCCCTCCACTTT. The encoded protein is CASMRSSYNSPLHF.

The chain couples TRBV6-6 to TRBJ1-1; perhaps TRBD1 as D (6 bases). CDR3 length: 14 amino acids. Trimming removed 5 bases from V and 5 bases from J, with 15 bases in between. Germline V CDR1 and CDR2: MNHNY, SVGAGI (reference sequence). CDR3 sequence (DNA): TGTGCCAGCAGTCCTCGGGGGGCGGGTACTGAAGCTTTCTTT. It yields the protein CASSPRGAGTEAFF.

The V gene is TRBV11-3, the J gene TRBJ1-1; tentative D call: TRBD1 (5 bases). Per the germline V gene, CDR1 is SGHNT and CDR2 is YENEEA. The CDR3 sequence is 13 residues long. The V end was cut by 2 bases, the J end by 6 bases, with 10 bases between. The CDR3 nucleotides are TGTGCCAGCAGCTTAAATACAGGCGCTGAAGCTTTCTTT. This codes for CASSLNTGAEAFF. The entire variable domain, with the rest obtained from reference TRBV11-3 and TRBJ1-1, is as follows: EAGVVQSPRYKIIEKKQPVAFWCNPISGHNTLYWYLQNLGQGPELLIRYENEEAVDDSQLPKDRFSAERLKGVDSTLKIQPAELGDSAVYLCASSLNTGAEAFFGQGTRLTVV.

J is TRBJ1-2 and V is TRBV7-9; TRBD1 agrees at 9 bases. The junction had 3 bases not matched to a gene; V was cut back by 3 bases and J by 4 bases. The CDR3 is 14 residues long. CDR1 and CDR2 (germline): SEHNR, FQNEAQ (reference sequence). This CDR3 reads CASSFLQGAYGYTF. In DNA, the CDR3 is TGTGCCAGCAGCTTCCTACAGGGGGCCTATGGCTACACCTTC.

The chain recombines TRBV7-3 with TRBJ2-1, with 8 bases fitting TRBD1. The V gene end was trimmed by 5 bases and the J gene end by 1 base; junction bases not matched to a gene: 4. Germline V CDR1 and CDR2: SGHTA, FQGTGA. The CDR3 has 15 amino acids. The CDR3 nucleotides read TGTGCCAGCAGCCCGGGACAGGAATCCTACAATGAGCAGTTCTTC. It encodes CASSPGQESYNEQFF.

This clone was picked up one time. The chain joins TRBV5-1 to TRBJ1-1; TRBD1 matches at 10 bases. The V gene's germline CDR1 is SGHRS and CDR2 YFSETQ. V gave up 4 bases and J gave up 5 bases; unmatched junction bases: 5. This CDR3 is 14 amino acids long. CDR3 amino acids: CASSQGQGGTEAFF. CDR3 in DNA: TGCGCCAGCAGCCAAGGACAGGGGGGGACTGAAGCTTTCTTT.